A single sample is the source of the 17 T cell receptor beta chains below, sequenced in a study of blood T cell repertoires in COVID-19. The repertoire was sequenced with immunoSEQ multiplex PCR; TCRdb's copy has only in-frame clones and lacks some. The profile shows about 100,000 clones, 80% of them singletons. Sequencing was carried out using peripheral blood. The source of these receptors is a man aged 65 to 85 with active or convalescent COVID-19.

This clone was recorded a few times. CDR3 DNA: TGTGCCAGCAGCTTGGTCTCCGGACAGGGGGCCACTGAAGCTTTCTTT. As protein: CASSLVSGQGATEAFF. V usage is TRBV5-6 and J usage is TRBJ1-1; 11 bases fit TRBD1. V lost 0 bases and J lost 4; bases outside the gene matches: 5. CDR3 size: 16 residues. From germline, CDR1 is SGHDT and CDR2 YYEEEE.

The genes are TRBV5-6 and TRBJ1-5; 9 nucleotides line up with TRBD1. Germline CDR1 is SGHDT and CDR2 is YYEEEE. This CDR3 spans 18 amino acids. The V gene end was trimmed by 4 bases and the J gene end by 0 bases; junction bases not matched to a gene: 11. CDR3 sequence (DNA): TGTGCCAGCAGCCGTGGGACAGGGTCTCGCCTTAGCAATCAGCCCCAGCATTTT. This codes for CASSRGTGSRLSNQPQHF.

V and J are TRBV7-9 and TRBJ1-5, with TRBD1 as a possible D gene (5 bases). The CDR3 covers 15 residues. Germline CDR1 is SEHNR and CDR2 is FQNEAQ (reference sequence). V lost 0 bases to trimming and J lost 1 base, with 7 bases between them. The CDR3 protein is CASSLAGASNQPQHF. The DNA of the CDR3 is TGTGCCAGCAGCTTAGCAGGGGCGAGCAATCAGCCCCAGCATTTT.

The chain joins TRBV7-6 to TRBJ1-1, with D possibly being TRBD1 (6 bases). The V end lost 5 bases, the J end lost 0 bases, and 16 bases lay between the germline ends. This CDR3 is 16 amino acids long. Germline assignment: CDR1 SGHVS and CDR2 FNYEAQ. The CDR3 sequence: CASSPKQGGMNTEAFF. CDR3 coding DNA: TGTGCCAGCAGCCCCAAACAAGGGGGAATGAACACTGAAGCTTTCTTT.

This clone came up once. The V and J genes are TRBV3-1 (or the pseudogene TRBV3-2) and TRBJ2-3; D perhaps matches TRBD1 (5 bases). V shed 4 bases and J shed 5 bases, with 7 bases lying between them. This CDR3 comprises 12 residues. Germline CDR1 reads LGHDT; CDR2 reads YNNKEL (reference sequence). The CDR3, as DNA: TGTGCCAGCAGCCCCCAGGGAGATACGCAGTATTTT. Its protein is CASSPQGDTQYF.

The chain employs TRBV10-3 and TRBJ2-7; weak D call: TRBD1 (6 bases). Germline values: CDR1 ENHRY, CDR2 SYGVKD. The CDR3 runs to 14 residues. V shed 3 bases and J shed 2 bases, with 11 bases lying between them. The CDR3 coding sequence is TGTGCCATCAGTGACCCGGGACAAGCCTACGAGCAGTACTTC. Translating it yields CAISDPGQAYEQYF.

V gene TRBV11-2 combines with J gene TRBJ2-2; 10 bases agree with TRBD1. V lost 1 base, J lost 0 bases, and 2 bases stayed unmatched. The CDR3 has 17 residues. Germline CDR1 SGHAT, CDR2 FQNNGV. The CDR3 loop is CASSLVGTGANTGELFF. As DNA, the CDR3 is TGTGCCAGCAGCTTAGTGGGGACAGGGGCGAACACCGGGGAGCTGTTTTTT.

The CDR3 DNA reads TGTGCCACCAGTGACAGGGATTGGGATGAGCAGTTCTTC. It yields the protein CATSDRDWDEQFF. The genes are TRBV24-1 and TRBJ2-1; D perhaps matches TRBD1 (5 bases). Per germline, CDR1 KGHDR and CDR2 SFDVKD. The CDR3 totals 13 residues. V lost 4 bases and J lost 8, with 11 bases in between.

The sample holds a few counts of this clone. The chain couples TRBV4-3 to TRBJ2-2; the match to TRBD1 covers 7 bases. J was trimmed by 1 base and V by 4 bases; bases with no gene match: 3. Germline CDR1 is LGHNA and CDR2 is YSLEER. The CDR3 sequence is 15 residues long. The CDR3 loop reads CASSLNRGNTGELFF. The CDR3 DNA sequence: TGCGCCAGCAGCCTGAACAGGGGGAACACCGGGGAGCTGTTTTTT.

This chain links TRBV4-1 with TRBJ2-5, with D maybe TRBD1 (5 bases). CDR1 is MGHRA, CDR2 YSYEKL, per germline. V lost 2 bases and J 1 base, leaving 11 bases between the germline ends. The CDR3 length is 15 residues. DNA of the CDR3: TGCGCCAGCAGCCAACCAGGGCCCCCCCAAGAGACCCAGTACTTC. This gives the protein CASSQPGPPQETQYF.

This rearrangement joins TRBV28 to TRBJ1-5, with a weak D call TRBD1 (6 bases). The V end was cut by 6 bases, the J end by 2 bases, with 11 bases between. Germline loops: CDR1 MDHEN, CDR2 SYDVKM. CDR3 length: 14 residues. This chain's CDR3 is CASSPGTRNQPQHF. The CDR3 DNA follows: TGTGCCAGCAGCCCCGGGACACGCAATCAGCCCCAGCATTTT.

The gene calls are TRBV7-9 and TRBJ2-2, with 8 bases matching TRBD1. This CDR3 comprises 17 residues. Per the germline V gene, CDR1 is SEHNR and CDR2 is FQNEAQ (reference sequence). Trimming removed 2 bases from V and 3 bases from J; junction bases left unmatched: 8. The CDR3 protein is CASSLYTGGVYTGELFF. In DNA, the CDR3 is TGTGCCAGCAGCTTATATACAGGGGGAGTGTACACCGGGGAGCTGTTTTTT. Full variable domain (rest looked up from reference TRBV7-9 and TRBJ2-2): DTGVSQNPRHKITKRGQNVTFRCDPISEHNRLYWYRQTLGQGPEFLTYFQNEAQLEKSRLLSDRFSAERPKGSFSTLEIQRTEQGDSAMYLCASSLYTGGVYTGELFFGEGSRLTVL.

The rearrangement joins TRBV5-4 to TRBJ1-2; D may be TRBD1 (6 bases). The germline V gene has CDR1 SGHNT and CDR2 YYREEE (reference sequence). The CDR3 contains 14 residues. With 3 bases removed from V and 8 bases from J, the gap between germline ends came to 17 bases. For the CDR3, the DNA is TGTGCCAGCAGCTCTCGACAGGAGGTCAAGGGCTACACCTTC. Encoded protein: CASSSRQEVKGYTF.

This chain uses TRBV5-1 with TRBJ2-7; D is possibly TRBD2 (6 bases). This CDR3 contains 14 residues. Germline V gene data show CDR1 as SGHRS and CDR2 as YFSETQ. Trimming took 0 bases from V and 2 from J, leaving 9 bases between them. This chain's CDR3 is CASSLGGVTYEQYF. The CDR3 bases are TGCGCCAGCAGCTTGGGCGGGGTGACCTACGAGCAGTACTTC. Drawing the rest from reference TRBV5-1 and TRBJ2-7, the complete variable domain is KAGVTQTPRYLIKTRGQQVTLSCSPISGHRSVSWYQQTPGQGLQFLFEYFSETQRNKGNFPGRFSGRQFSNSRSEMNVSTLELGDSALYLCASSLGGVTYEQYFGPGTRLTVT.

The V gene is TRBV20-1, the J gene TRBJ2-1; D is ambiguous. The CDR3 contains 11 residues. V was shortened by 4 bases and J by 6 bases, with 7 bases between the two germline ends. CDR1 DFQATT and CDR2 SNEGSKA come from the germline V gene (reference sequence). The CDR3 reads CSAISSNEQFF. In nucleotides, the CDR3 is TGCAGTGCTATCTCGAGCAATGAGCAGTTCTTC.

The chain employs TRBV2 and TRBJ1-6, with D perhaps matching TRBD1 (6 bases). Germline-derived CDR1 and CDR2 are SNHLY and FYNNEI. The ends were cut back, 6 bases at V and 3 bases at J, with 12 bases in the middle. The CDR3 consists of 15 residues. CDR3 in amino acids: CASRRGQIYNSPLHF. The CDR3 bases are TGTGCCAGCAGAAGAGGACAGATCTATAATTCACCCCTCCACTTT.

This chain uses TRBV10-3 with TRBJ2-5; a possible D gene is TRBD1 (5 bases). Trimming pared 4 bases from V and 2 bases from J, leaving 8 bases between. CDR3 length: 13 amino acids. Germline V gene data show CDR1 as ENHRY and CDR2 as SYGVKD. The CDR3 DNA sequence: TGTGCCATCAGTGTAGGGGTTCAAGAGACCCAGTACTTC. This sequence encodes CAISVGVQETQYF.